Each of the 14 T cell receptor beta chains below was sequenced from the same sample in a study of CD4+ T cells in melanoma. Clones were read by immunoSEQ multiplex PCR, and TCRdb kept only the in-frame ones, dropping some. The profile shows about 110,000 clones, around 92% of them singletons. The specimen sequenced was peripheral blood. All receptors come from a human donor with melanoma.

The chain combines TRBV7-3 with TRBJ2-3; maybe TRBD2 (5 bases). Looked up from germline, CDR1 is SGHTA and CDR2 is FQGTGA. The CDR3 contains 14 residues. The V and J ends lost 5 bases and 0 bases respectively, with 9 bases between them. CDR3 amino acids: CASSLRTSTDTQYF. Here the CDR3 DNA reads TGTGCCAGCAGCCTACGGACTAGCACAGATACGCAGTATTTT. Supplemented by reference TRBV7-3 and TRBJ2-3, the full variable domain reads GAGVSQTPSNKVTEKGKYVELRCDPISGHTALYWYRQSLGQGPEFLIYFQGTGAADDSGLPNDRFFAVRPEGSVSTLKIQRTERGDSAVYLCASSLRTSTDTQYFGPGTRLTVL.

This clone turned up a few times. The chain is built from TRBV6-5 and TRBJ2-1, with 10 positions matching TRBD1. Germline loops: CDR1 MNHEY, CDR2 SVGAGI. With V trimmed by 5 bases and J by 6 bases, 7 bases remained unmatched. This CDR3 comprises 15 residues. The CDR3 region has the DNA TGTGCCAGCAGTAGCGGGACAGGGGACGTCAATGAGCAGTTCTTC. Residues: CASSSGTGDVNEQFF.

The rearrangement links TRBV29-1 to TRBJ1-1, with 8 bases lining up with TRBD1. Per germline, CDR1 SQVTM and CDR2 ANQGSEA. The CDR3 covers 14 residues. After removal of 8 bases from V and 1 base from J, the junction contained 9 bases not matched to a gene. The CDR3 sequence is CSFMDRAPNTEAFF. DNA of the CDR3: TGCAGCTTCATGGACAGGGCCCCGAACACTGAAGCTTTCTTT.

The rearrangement joins TRBV28 to TRBJ1-1; 8 bases line up with TRBD1. The CDR3 extends over 14 amino acids. The germline gives CDR1 MDHEN, CDR2 SYDVKM. J lost 4 bases, V lost 7 bases, and 8 bases had no gene match. This chain's CDR3 is CASTIPTGGTEAFF. CDR3 sequence (DNA): TGTGCCAGCACAATACCCACAGGGGGCACTGAAGCTTTCTTT.

The chain recombines TRBV11-3 with TRBJ1-3, with D uncertain. This CDR3 is 13 amino acids long. V was shortened by 2 bases and J by 3 bases, with 5 bases between the two germline ends. Germline-derived CDR1 and CDR2 are SGHNT and YENEEA. The CDR3 nucleotides are TGTGCCAGCAGCTTAATTGGTGGAAACACCATATATTTT. The encoded protein is CASSLIGGNTIYF.

This chain connects TRBV7-2 to TRBJ2-3; TRBD2 is a possible D gene (6 bases). The ends were cut back, 1 base at V and 3 bases at J, with 8 bases in the middle. Germline CDR1 reads SGHTA; CDR2 reads FQGNSA. CDR3 length equals 14 residues. In nucleotides, the CDR3 is TGTGCCAGCAGCTTAGGTAGCGGAACAGATACGCAGTATTTT. Protein product: CASSLGSGTDTQYF.

The gene calls are TRBV18 and TRBJ2-7; the match to TRBD1 covers 10 bases. CDR1 KGHSH and CDR2 LQKENI come from the germline V gene. Losses at the gene ends were 1 base for V and 2 bases for J; bases not matched to a gene: 2. This CDR3 comprises 15 residues. This CDR3 reads CASSPLGTGAYEQYF. Here the CDR3 DNA reads TGTGCCAGCTCACCACTGGGGACAGGGGCCTACGAGCAGTACTTC.

The chain has TRBV6-6 and TRBJ2-5; 8 bases fit TRBD2. CDR3 length equals 14 residues. The V gene end was trimmed by 7 bases and the J gene end by 2 bases; junction bases not matched to a gene: 6. Per the germline V gene, CDR1 is MNHNY and CDR2 is SVGAGI (reference sequence). For the CDR3, the DNA is TGTGCCAGCACCCGAGCGGGGGTTCAAGAGACCCAGTACTTC. Translating it yields CASTRAGVQETQYF.

The V and J genes are TRBV6-6 and TRBJ1-1; no firm D call. This CDR3 contains 14 residues. From germline, CDR1 is MNHNY and CDR2 SVGAGI (reference sequence). Trimming pared 0 bases from V and 1 base from J, leaving 6 bases between. CDR3 DNA: TGTGCCAGCAGTTACTCGGGCACGAACACTGAAGCTTTCTTT. It yields the protein CASSYSGTNTEAFF.

This sequence joins TRBV4-1 and TRBJ2-3; D might be TRBD1 (5 bases). This CDR3 has 15 amino acids. Germline CDR1 reads MGHRA; CDR2 reads YSYEKL. V lost 1 base to trimming and J lost 1 base, with 9 bases between them. The CDR3 reads CASSQGMTGTDTQYF. The CDR3 nucleotides are TGCGCCAGCAGCCAAGGGATGACAGGCACAGATACGCAGTATTTT.

As DNA, the CDR3 is TGTGCCAGCAGCATGGGTCAGGGACCACTATATGGCTACACCTTC. Translated: CASSMGQGPLYGYTF. The chain uses TRBV7-9 and TRBJ1-2, with D possibly being TRBD1 (5 bases). The germline CDR1 and CDR2 sequences are SEHNR and FQNEAQ (reference sequence). V lost 5 bases and J 5 bases, leaving 18 bases between the germline ends. The CDR3 is made up of 15 amino acids. Using reference TRBV7-9 and TRBJ1-2 for the parts outside the CDR3, the full variable domain is DTGVSQNPRHKITKRGQNVTFRCDPISEHNRLYWYRQTLGQGPEFLTYFQNEAQLEKSRLLSDRFSAERPKGSFSTLEIQRTEQGDSAMYLCASSMGQGPLYGYTFGSGTRLTVV.

The chain links TRBV6-1 to TRBJ1-2, with 9 bases identical to TRBD1. The ends lost 1 base at V and 5 bases at J; junction bases unmatched: 11. In germline, CDR1 is MNHNS, CDR2 SASEGT. The CDR3 totals 17 residues. This chain's CDR3 is CASSEGGTGIIRYGYTF. CDR3 DNA: TGTGCCAGCAGTGAAGGCGGGACAGGGATAATAAGATATGGCTACACCTTC.

The chain has TRBV16 and TRBJ1-4; maybe TRBD1 (5 bases). Germline CDR1 KGHSY, CDR2 FQNENV. This CDR3 spans 14 amino acids. The V gene lost 6 bases and the J gene lost 5 bases, with 13 bases spanning the gap. CDR3 DNA: TGTGCCAGCAGGGGGGACGGCGGGAATGAAAAACTGTTTTTT. It translates to CASRGDGGNEKLFF.

The rearrangement links TRBV9 to TRBJ1-2; 7 nucleotides match TRBD1. This CDR3 contains 17 residues. Germline CDR1 reads SGDLS; CDR2 reads YYNGEE. The trim removed 0 bases at V and 1 base at J, leaving 9 bases unmatched. The CDR3 loop reads CASSVALPTGINYGYTF. As DNA, the CDR3 is TGTGCCAGCAGCGTAGCCCTACCGACAGGGATTAACTATGGCTACACCTTC.